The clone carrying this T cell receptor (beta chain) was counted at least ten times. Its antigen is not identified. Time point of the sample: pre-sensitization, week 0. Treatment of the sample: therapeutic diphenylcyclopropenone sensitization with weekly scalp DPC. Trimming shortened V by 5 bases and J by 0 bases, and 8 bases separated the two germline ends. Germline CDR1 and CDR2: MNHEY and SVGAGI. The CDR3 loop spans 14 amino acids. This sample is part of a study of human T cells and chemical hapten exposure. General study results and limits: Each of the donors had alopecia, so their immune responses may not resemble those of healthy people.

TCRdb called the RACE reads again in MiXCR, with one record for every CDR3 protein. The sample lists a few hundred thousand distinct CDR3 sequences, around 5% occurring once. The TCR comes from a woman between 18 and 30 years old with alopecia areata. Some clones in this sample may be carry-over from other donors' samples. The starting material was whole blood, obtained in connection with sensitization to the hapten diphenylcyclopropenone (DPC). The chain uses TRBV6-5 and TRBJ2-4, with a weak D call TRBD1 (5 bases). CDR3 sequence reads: CASSRGLAKNIQYF. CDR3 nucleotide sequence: TGTGCCAGCAGTAGGGGTTTAGCCAAAAACATTCAGTACTTC.